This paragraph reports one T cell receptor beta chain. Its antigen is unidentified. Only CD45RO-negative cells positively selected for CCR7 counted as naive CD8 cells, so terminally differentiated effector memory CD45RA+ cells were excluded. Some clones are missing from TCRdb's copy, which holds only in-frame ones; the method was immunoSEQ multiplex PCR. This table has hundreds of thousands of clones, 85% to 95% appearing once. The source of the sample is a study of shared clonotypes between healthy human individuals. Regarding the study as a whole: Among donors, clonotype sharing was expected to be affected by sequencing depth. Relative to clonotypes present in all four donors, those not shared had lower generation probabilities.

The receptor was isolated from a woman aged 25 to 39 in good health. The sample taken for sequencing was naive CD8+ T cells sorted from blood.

The CDR3 DNA follows: TGTGCCAGCAGTTACCAGCGGGAGGCCCTAGACAATGAGCAGTTCTTC. It codes for CASSYQREALDNEQFF. The chain carries TRBV6-6 and TRBJ2-1, with 9 bases identical to TRBD2. This CDR3 has 16 amino acids. Germline V gene lookup returns CDR1 MNHNY and CDR2 SVGAGI (reference sequence). V gave up 2 bases and J gave up 5 bases; unmatched junction bases: 7.